The rows below give T cell receptor beta chains drawn from one sample of a study of cytomegalovirus exposure and HLA in healthy donors. Libraries were prepared by immunoSEQ multiplex PCR; TCRdb keeps only in-frame clonotypes and omits some of them. Its table lists around 70,000 clones. Sequenced input: PBMCs. The receptors originated from a boy between 5 and 17 years old in good health and CMV-seronegative. CDR3s include the opening cysteine and the closing phenylalanine or tryptophan. A D gene is named only where the DNA matches it firmly.

D,J,V,CDR3,DNA
TRBD1,TRBJ1-1,TRBV9,CASSVAQGVTEAFF,TGTGCCAGCAGCGTAGCTCAGGGGGTCACTGAAGCTTTCTTT
-,TRBJ2-3,TRBV4-3,CASSQDYRGADTQYF,TGCGCCAGCAGCCAAGATTATCGTGGAGCCGATACGCAGTATTTT
-,TRBJ2-7,TRBV18,CASGGLNSYEQYF,TGTGCCAGTGGTGGCCTGAACTCCTACGAGCAGTACTTC
-,TRBJ1-5,TRBV5-1,CASSETGVNQPQHF,TGCGCCAGCAGTGAGACAGGAGTCAATCAGCCCCAGCATTTT
TRBD1,TRBJ2-7,TRBV25-1,CASSEFRGQGDYEQYF,TGTGCCAGCAGTGAATTTCGGGGACAGGGAGACTACGAGCAGTACTTC
-,TRBJ2-1,TRBV18,CASSPQGHNNEQFF,TGTGCCAGCTCACCACAAGGACACAACAATGAGCAGTTCTTC
TRBD1,TRBJ2-7,TRBV10-3,CAISEPLGTAILSEQYF,TGTGCCATCAGTGAGCCCTTAGGGACAGCCATCCTCTCCGAGCAGTACTTC
TRBD1,TRBJ2-5,TRBV4-1,CASSQPEQGIQETQYF,TGCGCCAGCAGCCAGCCTGAACAGGGGATCCAAGAGACCCAGTACTTC
-,TRBJ1-1,TRBV7-3,CASSQGRNTEAFF,TGTGCCAGCAGCCAGGGCCGAAACACTGAAGCTTTCTTT
TRBD1,TRBJ2-3,TRBV4-1,CASTPQGAYTDTQYF,TGCGCCAGCACCCCACAGGGGGCATACACAGATACGCAGTATTTT
TRBD2,TRBJ2-5,TRBV19,CASSILGTKETQYF,TGTGCCAGTAGTATCCTGGGGACTAAAGAGACCCAGTACTTC
-,TRBJ1-5,TRBV5-6,CASSLQSHHSNQPQHF,TGTGCCAGCAGCTTGCAGTCCCACCATAGCAATCAGCCCCAGCATTTT
-,TRBJ1-5,TRBV7-6,CASSFNQAGQPQHF,TGTGCCAGCAGCTTTAACCAGGCTGGTCAGCCCCAGCATTTT
TRBD1,TRBJ2-7,TRBV4-1,CASSLRTPGQGSTTSIQYF,TGCGCCAGCAGCCTTCGCACTCCGGGACAGGGTTCGACGACTTCCATCCAGTACTTC
TRBD1,TRBJ1-5,TRBV27,CASSLRMGQGAWGGNQPQHF,TGTGCCAGCAGTTTAAGGATGGGACAGGGGGCCTGGGGGGGCAATCAGCCCCAGCATTTT
TRBD1,TRBJ1-1,TRBV28,CASSQLGQGAFPAEAFF,TGTGCCAGCAGTCAATTGGGACAGGGGGCATTCCCTGCTGAAGCTTTCTTT
TRBD1,TRBJ2-5,TRBV5-1,CASSLGQGQETQYF,TGCGCCAGCAGCTTGGGACAGGGGCAAGAGACCCAGTACTTC
TRBD2,TRBJ2-7,TRBV15,CATSSSLLGLAKDEQYF,TGTGCCACCAGCAGCAGCCTACTGGGACTAGCGAAAGACGAGCAGTACTTC
TRBD1,TRBJ2-5,TRBV27,CASSLTPRTGGETQYF,TGTGCCAGCAGTTTAACACCCAGGACAGGGGGAGAGACCCAGTACTTC
-,TRBJ1-1,TRBV5-4,CASSSEDTEAFF,TGTGCCAGCAGCTCTGAGGACACTGAAGCTTTCTTT
-,TRBJ1-1,TRBV7-9,CASSSLQGTTEAFF,TGTGCCAGCAGCTCATTACAGGGAACCACTGAAGCTTTCTTT
-,TRBJ2-5,TRBV18,CASSPKVEGTQYF,TGTGCCAGCTCACCGAAGGTGGAGGGGACCCAGTACTTC
-,TRBJ2-3,TRBV6-1,CASSVSGGKEDTQYF,TGTGCCAGCAGTGTGTCGGGGGGCAAAGAAGATACGCAGTATTTT
-,TRBJ1-2,TRBV6-5,CASRRQSVLTF,TGTGCCAGCAGAAGACAGTCGGTCCTGACCTTC
TRBD1,TRBJ1-1,TRBV28,CASSLTGVVTEAFF,TGTGCCAGCAGTTTAACAGGGGTAGTCACTGAAGCTTTCTTT
TRBD2,TRBJ2-7,TRBV18,CASSPLAVGTSGSYEQYF,TGTGCCAGCTCACCATTGGCAGTAGGGACTAGCGGATCCTACGAGCAGTACTTC
TRBD2,TRBJ2-2,TRBV5-1,CASSLAGLANTGELFF,TGCGCCAGCAGCTTGGCCGGACTAGCGAACACCGGGGAGCTGTTTTTT
TRBD2,TRBJ2-5,TRBV29-1,CSVSGLAGAGETQYF,TGCAGCGTTTCAGGACTAGCGGGAGCGGGGGAGACCCAGTACTTC
-,TRBJ1-1,TRBV5-1,CASSLYLGLGNTEAFF,TGCGCCAGCAGCTTGTACCTGGGTCTAGGGAACACTGAAGCTTTCTTT
-,TRBJ1-2,TRBV5-6,CASSPVPKLTVNGYTF,TGTGCCAGCAGCCCGGTCCCTAAATTAACTGTAAATGGCTACACCTTC
-,TRBJ2-7,TRBV2,CARRSDTTYEQYF,TGTGCCAGACGCTCGGACACCACCTACGAGCAGTACTTC
-,TRBJ1-5,TRBV2,CASSEAIAALSNQPQHF,TGTGCCAGCAGTGAAGCGATAGCGGCGCTTAGCAATCAGCCCCAGCATTTT
-,TRBJ2-1,TRBV15,CATSGGPGQGYNEQFF,TGTGCCACCAGCGGAGGGCCGGGACAAGGCTACAATGAGCAGTTCTTC
TRBD1,TRBJ1-4,TRBV4-2,CASSQELGQGAEKLFF,TGTGCCAGCAGCCAAGAGTTGGGACAGGGTGCTGAAAAACTGTTTTTT
-,TRBJ1-2,TRBV4-2,CASSQATEDYGYTF,TGTGCCAGCAGCCAAGCTACTGAGGACTATGGCTACACCTTC
TRBD1,TRBJ2-2,TRBV5-4,CASSLATGAGTGELFF,TGTGCCAGCAGCTTGGCTACAGGGGCGGGCACCGGGGAGCTGTTTTTT
-,TRBJ2-7,TRBV29-1,CSVLLGQGEQYF,TGCAGCGTATTGCTTGGCCAGGGCGAGCAGTACTTC
-,TRBJ2-7,TRBV27,CASSFSTGSTYEQYF,TGTGCCAGCAGTTTTTCTACGGGTTCGACCTACGAGCAGTACTTC
-,TRBJ2-7,TRBV7-8,CASSFGSEQYF,TGTGCCAGCAGCTTCGGTTCCGAGCAGTACTTC
-,TRBJ2-7,TRBV28,CATASGRYEQYF,TGTGCCACCGCCAGCGGCCGATACGAGCAGTACTTC
-,TRBJ2-2,TRBV5-1,CASSGRTNTGELFF,TGCGCCAGCAGCGGGCGCACGAACACCGGGGAGCTGTTTTTT
TRBD2,TRBJ2-7,TRBV30,CAWAAGRGGPEQYF,TGTGCCTGGGCCGCGGGGCGGGGGGGCCCCGAGCAGTACTTC
TRBD1,TRBJ1-5,TRBV14,CASSHLLQGSNQPQHF,TGTGCCAGCAGCCATCTCCTACAGGGGAGCAATCAGCCCCAGCATTTT
-,TRBJ2-1,TRBV30,CAWSAPGLPNNEQFF,TGTGCCTGGAGTGCGCCGGGACTTCCTAACAATGAGCAGTTCTTC
TRBD1,TRBJ1-4,TRBV6-5,CASSYSTGVGQKLFF,TGTGCCAGCAGTTACTCGACAGGGGTAGGCCAAAAACTGTTTTTT
-,TRBJ1-4,TRBV30,CAWSALGGGNEKLFF,TGTGCCTGGAGTGCCTTGGGAGGAGGTAATGAAAAACTGTTTTTT
-,TRBJ1-5,TRBV14,CASSQVRGRGNQPQHF,TGTGCCAGCAGCCAAGTTAGGGGTCGTGGCAATCAGCCCCAGCATTTT
-,TRBJ1-4,TRBV9,CASSVEAGTSEKLFF,TGTGCCAGCAGCGTAGAGGCAGGTACCAGTGAAAAACTGTTTTTT
-,TRBJ1-1,TRBV7-2,CASSSSGVGMNTEAFF,TGTGCCAGCAGCTCTTCAGGGGTCGGCATGAACACTGAAGCTTTCTTT
-,TRBJ2-7,TRBV10-2,CASQEGALYYEQYF,TGCGCCAGCCAGGAAGGGGCCCTATACTACGAGCAGTACTTC
TRBD1,TRBJ1-1,TRBV2,CASSVRQGLAEAFF,TGTGCCAGCAGTGTGCGACAGGGGTTGGCTGAAGCTTTCTTT
-,TRBJ1-1,TRBV30,CAWSSGRGANTEAFF,TGTGCCTGGAGTTCGGGGAGGGGAGCGAACACTGAAGCTTTCTTT